This TCR beta chain was captured by sequencing in a study of T cell repertoires in cytomegalovirus infection. The CDR3 contains 14 residues. The ends lost 6 bases at V and 5 bases at J; junction bases unmatched: 10. CDR1 and CDR2 from the germline V gene are MDHEN and SYDVKM. Via MiXCR, TCRdb re-called the reads, giving one row per CDR3 protein. This table has just over 450,000 distinct CDR3 sequences, approximately 46% appearing once. As concerns this clonotype: Antigen: not known.

The chain joins TRBV28 to TRBJ2-7; TRBD1 agrees at 7 bases. The TCR was taken from a human donor in good health (CMV status not recorded). Some clones in this sample may be carry-over from other donors' samples. This sample comprised cultured PBMCs, obtained from culture after CMV antigen stimulation. CDR3 region: CASSWTGGSDEQYF. CDR3 DNA sequence: TGTGCCAGCAGCTGGACAGGAGGCTCGGACGAGCAGTACTTC.